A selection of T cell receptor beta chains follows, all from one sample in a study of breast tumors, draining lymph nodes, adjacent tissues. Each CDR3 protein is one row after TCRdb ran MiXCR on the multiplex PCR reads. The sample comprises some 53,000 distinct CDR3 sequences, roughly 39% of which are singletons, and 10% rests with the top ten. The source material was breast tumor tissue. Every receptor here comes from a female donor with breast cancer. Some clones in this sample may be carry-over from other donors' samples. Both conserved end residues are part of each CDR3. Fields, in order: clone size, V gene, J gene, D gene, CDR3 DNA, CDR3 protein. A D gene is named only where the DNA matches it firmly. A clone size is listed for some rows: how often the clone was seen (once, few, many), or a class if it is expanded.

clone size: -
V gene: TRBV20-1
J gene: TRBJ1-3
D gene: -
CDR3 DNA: -
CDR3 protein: CSARDPADGYYEQYFGNTIYF

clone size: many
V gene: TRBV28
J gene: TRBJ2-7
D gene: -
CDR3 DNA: TGTGCCAGCAGCTCCGCCGTTGACGAGCAGTACTTC
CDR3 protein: CASSSAVDEQYF

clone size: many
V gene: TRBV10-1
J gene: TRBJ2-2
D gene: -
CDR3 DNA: TGCGCCAGCAGGCAGTCGAACACCGGGGAGCTGTTTTTT
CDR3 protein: CASRQSNTGELFF

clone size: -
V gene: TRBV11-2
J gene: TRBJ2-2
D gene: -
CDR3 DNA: -
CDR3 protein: CASSLAYEQYFGELFF

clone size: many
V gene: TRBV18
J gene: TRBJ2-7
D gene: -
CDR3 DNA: TGTGCCAGCTCACGAGGACAGAGCTACGAGCAGTACTTC
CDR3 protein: CASSRGQSYEQYF

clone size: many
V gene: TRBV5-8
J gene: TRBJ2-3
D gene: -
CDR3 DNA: TGTGCCAGCGGTAGGGTCGAAGTAGATACGCAGTATTTT
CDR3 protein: CASGRVEVDTQYF

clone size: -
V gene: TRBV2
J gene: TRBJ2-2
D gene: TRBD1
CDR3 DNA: TGTGCCAGCAGCCGGGACAGGGGAACAACAACCGGGGAGCTGTTTTTC
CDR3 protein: CASSRDRGTTTGELFF

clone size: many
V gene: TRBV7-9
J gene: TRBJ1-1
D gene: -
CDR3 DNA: TGTGCCAGCACGGAATACGGGAACACTGAAGCTTTCTTT
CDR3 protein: CASTEYGNTEAFF

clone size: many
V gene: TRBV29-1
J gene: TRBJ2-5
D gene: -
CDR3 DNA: TGCAGCGTTGAACCGGATGGTCAGAGGACCCAGTACTTC
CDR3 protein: CSVEPDGQRTQYF

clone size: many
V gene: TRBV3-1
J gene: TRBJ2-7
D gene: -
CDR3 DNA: TGTGCCAGCAGCCCCTGGCCCGGGGCAGGGTACGAGCAGTACTTC
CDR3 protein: CASSPWPGAGYEQYF

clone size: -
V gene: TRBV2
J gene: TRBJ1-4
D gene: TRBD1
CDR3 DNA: TGCGCCAGCAGCGGACAGGGGATATACGGAAAACTGTTTTTT
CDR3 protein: CASSGQGIYGKLFF

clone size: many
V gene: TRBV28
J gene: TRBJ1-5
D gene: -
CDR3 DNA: TGTGCCAGCAGCTCGGACACATATCAGCCCCAGCATTTT
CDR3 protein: CASSSDTYQPQHF

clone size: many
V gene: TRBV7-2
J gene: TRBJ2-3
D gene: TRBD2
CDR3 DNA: TGTGCCAGCAGGCTAGACCAGCGGGAGGGCCGGGTCACAGATACGCAGTATTTT
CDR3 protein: CASRLDQREGRVTDTQYF

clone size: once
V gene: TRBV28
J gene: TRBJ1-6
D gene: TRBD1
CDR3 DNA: TGTGCCAGCAGTCCTAACAGGGGAAGTTCACCCCTCCACTTT
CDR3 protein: CASSPNRGSSPLHF

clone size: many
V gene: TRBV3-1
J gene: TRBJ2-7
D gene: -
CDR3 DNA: TGTGCCAGCAGCCAAACAGGGAGTAACTCCTACGAGCAGTACTTC
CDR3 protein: CASSQTGSNSYEQYF

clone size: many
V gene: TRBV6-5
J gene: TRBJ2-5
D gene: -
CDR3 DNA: TGTGCCAGCACACGATTCGGGGGGCCTGGGAAGACCCAGTACTTC
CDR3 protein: CASTRFGGPGKTQYF

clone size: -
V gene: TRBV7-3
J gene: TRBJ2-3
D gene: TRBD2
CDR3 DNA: TGTGCCAGCAGCCCACCGGGACTAGCGGGCGGTACGCAGTATTTT
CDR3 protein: CASSPPGLAGGTQYF

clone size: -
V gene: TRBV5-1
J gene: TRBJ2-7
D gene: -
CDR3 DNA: -
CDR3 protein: CASSFYICSASGQSSYEQYF

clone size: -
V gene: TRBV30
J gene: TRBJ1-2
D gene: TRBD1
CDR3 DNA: TGTGCCTGGAATGTGAGACAGGGTAACTATGACTACATCTTC
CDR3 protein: CAWNVRQGNYDYIF

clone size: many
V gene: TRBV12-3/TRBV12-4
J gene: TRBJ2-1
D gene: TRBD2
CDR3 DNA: TGTGCCATGGGACTAGCGGGAGGGCATGAGCAGTTCTTC
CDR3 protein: CAMGLAGGHEQFF

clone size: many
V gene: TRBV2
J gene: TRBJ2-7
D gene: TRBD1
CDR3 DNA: TGTGCCAGCGGTGGACAGGGGTACTACGAGCAGTACTTC
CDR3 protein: CASGGQGYYEQYF

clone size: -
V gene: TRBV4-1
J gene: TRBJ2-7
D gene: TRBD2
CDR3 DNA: TGCGCCAGCAGCCAGGGTAGCGGGAGGGCCACTTACGAGCAGTACTTT
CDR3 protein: CASSQGSGRATYEQYF

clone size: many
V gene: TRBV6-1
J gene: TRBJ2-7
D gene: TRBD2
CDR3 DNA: TGTGCCAGCAGTGATTATCGGTCAGCGGGAGGGCGTGAGCAGTACTTC
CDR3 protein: CASSDYRSAGGREQYF

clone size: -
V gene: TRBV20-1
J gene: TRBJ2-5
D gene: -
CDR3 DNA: TGCAGTGAATTGGAGGTCGGGCCCAGGGCAGAGACCCAGTACTTC
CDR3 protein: CSELEVGPRAETQYF

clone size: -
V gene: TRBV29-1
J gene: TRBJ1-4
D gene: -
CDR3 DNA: TGCAGCGCTCCCGGCGGGGGAAAGCAGGAGACCCACGTCAATAATGAAAAACTGTTTTTT
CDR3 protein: CSAPGGGKQETHVNNEKLFF

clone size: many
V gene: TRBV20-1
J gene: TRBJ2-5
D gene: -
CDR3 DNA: TGCAGTGCTAGACAAGAGACCCAGTACTTC
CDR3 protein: CSARQETQYF

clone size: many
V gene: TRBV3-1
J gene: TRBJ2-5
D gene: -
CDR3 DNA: TGTGCCAGCAGCCTGGGGCCCCAAGAGACCCAGTACTTC
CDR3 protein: CASSLGPQETQYF

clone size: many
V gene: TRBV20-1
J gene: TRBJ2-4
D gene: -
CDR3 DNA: TGCAGTACATACCGGACTTCCGACAACATTCAGTACTTC
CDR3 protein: CSTYRTSDNIQYF

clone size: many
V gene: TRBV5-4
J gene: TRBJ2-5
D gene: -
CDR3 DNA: TGTGCCAGCAGCCCCGCTGGTGGTACCCAAGAGACCCAGTACTTC
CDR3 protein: CASSPAGGTQETQYF

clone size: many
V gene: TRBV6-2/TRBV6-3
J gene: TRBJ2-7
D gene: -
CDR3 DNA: TGTGCCAGCCTGGGGGTTGACTTTGACTACGAGCAGTACTTC
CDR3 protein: CASLGVDFDYEQYF

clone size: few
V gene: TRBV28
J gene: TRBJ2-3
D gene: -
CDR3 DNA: TGTGCCAGCAGTCCCCGACCAACAGATACGCAGTATTTT
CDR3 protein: CASSPRPTDTQYF

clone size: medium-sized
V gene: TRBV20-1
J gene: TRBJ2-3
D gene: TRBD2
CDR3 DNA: TGCAGTGCCGATCAGCGGGAGGACACAGATACGCAGTATTTT
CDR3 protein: CSADQREDTDTQYF

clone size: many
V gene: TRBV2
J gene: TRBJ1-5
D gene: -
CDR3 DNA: TGTGCCAGCAGTCGGGAGAAAGGCAATCAGCCCCAGCATTTT
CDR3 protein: CASSREKGNQPQHF

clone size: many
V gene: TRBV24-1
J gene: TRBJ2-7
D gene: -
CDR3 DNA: TGTGCCACCAGAACCCCTTATGTCTGGGCTGCCTACGAGCAGTACTTC
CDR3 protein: CATRTPYVWAAYEQYF

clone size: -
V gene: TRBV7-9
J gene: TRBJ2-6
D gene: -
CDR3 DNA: TGTGCCAGCAGCTTTCTCCGGGACAGGGCCAACGTCCTGACTTTC
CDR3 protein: CASSFLRDRANVLTF